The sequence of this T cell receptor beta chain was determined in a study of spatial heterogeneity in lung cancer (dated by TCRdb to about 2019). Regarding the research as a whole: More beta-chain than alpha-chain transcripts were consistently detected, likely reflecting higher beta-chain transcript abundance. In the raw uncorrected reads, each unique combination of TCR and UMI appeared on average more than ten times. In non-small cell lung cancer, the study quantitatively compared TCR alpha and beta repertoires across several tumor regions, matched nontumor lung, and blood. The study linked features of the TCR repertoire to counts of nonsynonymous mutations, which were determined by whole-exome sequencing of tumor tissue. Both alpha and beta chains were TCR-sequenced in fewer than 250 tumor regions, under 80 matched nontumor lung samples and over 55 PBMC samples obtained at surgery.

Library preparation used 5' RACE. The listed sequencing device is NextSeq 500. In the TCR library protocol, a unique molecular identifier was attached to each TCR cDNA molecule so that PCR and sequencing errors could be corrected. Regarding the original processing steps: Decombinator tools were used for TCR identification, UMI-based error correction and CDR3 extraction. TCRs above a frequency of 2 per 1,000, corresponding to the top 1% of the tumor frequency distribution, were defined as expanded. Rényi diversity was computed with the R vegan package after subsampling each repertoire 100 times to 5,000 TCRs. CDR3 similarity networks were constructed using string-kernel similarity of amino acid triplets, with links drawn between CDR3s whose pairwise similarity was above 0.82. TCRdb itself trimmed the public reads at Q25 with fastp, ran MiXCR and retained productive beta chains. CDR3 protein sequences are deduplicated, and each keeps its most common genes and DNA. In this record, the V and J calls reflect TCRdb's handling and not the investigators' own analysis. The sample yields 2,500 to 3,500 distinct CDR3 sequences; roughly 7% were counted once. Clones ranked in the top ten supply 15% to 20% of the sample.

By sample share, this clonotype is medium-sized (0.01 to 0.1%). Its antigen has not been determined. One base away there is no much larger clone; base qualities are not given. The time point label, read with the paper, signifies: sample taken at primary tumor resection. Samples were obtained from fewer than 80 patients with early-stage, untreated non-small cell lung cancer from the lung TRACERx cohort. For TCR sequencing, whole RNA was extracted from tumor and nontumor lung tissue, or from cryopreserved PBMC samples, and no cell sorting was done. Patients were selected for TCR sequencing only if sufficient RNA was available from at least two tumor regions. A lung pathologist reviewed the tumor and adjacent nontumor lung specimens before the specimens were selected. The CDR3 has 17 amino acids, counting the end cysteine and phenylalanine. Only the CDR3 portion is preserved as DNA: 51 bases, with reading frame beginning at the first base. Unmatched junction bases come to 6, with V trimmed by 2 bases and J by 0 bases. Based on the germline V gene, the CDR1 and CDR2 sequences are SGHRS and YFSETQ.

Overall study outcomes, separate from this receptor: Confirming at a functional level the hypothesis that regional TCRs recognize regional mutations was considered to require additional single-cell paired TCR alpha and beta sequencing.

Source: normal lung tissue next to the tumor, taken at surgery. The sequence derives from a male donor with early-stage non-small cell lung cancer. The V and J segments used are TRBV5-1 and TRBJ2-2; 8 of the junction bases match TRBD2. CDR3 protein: CASSLASGLANTGELFF. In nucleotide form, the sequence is TGCGCCAGCAGCTTAGCTAGCGGGCTCGCGAACACCGGGGAGCTGTTTTTT.